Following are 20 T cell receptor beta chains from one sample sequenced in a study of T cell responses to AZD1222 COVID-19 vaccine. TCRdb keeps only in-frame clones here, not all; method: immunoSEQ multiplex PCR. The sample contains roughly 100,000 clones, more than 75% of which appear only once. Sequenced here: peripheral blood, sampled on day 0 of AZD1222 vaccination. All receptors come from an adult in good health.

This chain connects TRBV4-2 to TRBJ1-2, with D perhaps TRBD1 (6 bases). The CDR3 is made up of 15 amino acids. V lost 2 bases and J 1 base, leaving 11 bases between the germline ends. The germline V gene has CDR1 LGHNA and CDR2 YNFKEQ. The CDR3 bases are TGTGCCAGCAGCCAACAAAAACAGGGTAACTATGGCTACACCTTC. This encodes CASSQQKQGNYGYTF.

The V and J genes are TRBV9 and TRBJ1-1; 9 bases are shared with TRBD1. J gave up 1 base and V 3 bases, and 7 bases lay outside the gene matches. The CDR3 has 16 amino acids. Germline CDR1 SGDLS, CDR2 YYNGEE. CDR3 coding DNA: TGTGCCAGCAGCGATCGGACAGGGGCGGGGAACACTGAAGCTTTCTTT. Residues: CASSDRTGAGNTEAFF. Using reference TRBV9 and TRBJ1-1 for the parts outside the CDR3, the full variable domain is DSGVTQTPKHLITATGQRVTLRCSPRSGDLSVYWYQQSLDQGLQFLIQYYNGEERAKGNILERFSAQQFPDLHSELNLSSLELGDSALYFCASSDRTGAGNTEAFFGQGTRLTVV.

Here the CDR3 reads CATSDGTDLNEQFF. The CDR3 DNA reads as TGTGCCACCAGTGATGGGACAGACCTCAATGAGCAGTTCTTC. V is TRBV24-1 and J is TRBJ2-1, with 7 bases identical to TRBD1. CDR1 and CDR2 (germline): KGHDR, SFDVKD. This CDR3 comprises 14 residues. Trimming at V came to 3 bases and at J to 6 bases, leaving 4 bases not matched to a gene.

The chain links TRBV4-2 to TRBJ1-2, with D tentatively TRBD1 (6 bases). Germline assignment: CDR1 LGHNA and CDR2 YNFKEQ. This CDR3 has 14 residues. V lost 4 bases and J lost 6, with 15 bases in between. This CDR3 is CASSRQVGYDGYTF. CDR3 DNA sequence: TGTGCCAGCAGCCGACAGGTGGGGTACGATGGCTACACCTTC.

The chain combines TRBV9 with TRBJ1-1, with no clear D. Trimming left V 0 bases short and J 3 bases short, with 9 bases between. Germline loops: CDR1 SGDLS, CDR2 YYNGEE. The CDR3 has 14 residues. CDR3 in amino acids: CASSVATRYTEAFF. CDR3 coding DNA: TGTGCCAGCAGCGTAGCTACAAGATACACTGAAGCTTTCTTT.

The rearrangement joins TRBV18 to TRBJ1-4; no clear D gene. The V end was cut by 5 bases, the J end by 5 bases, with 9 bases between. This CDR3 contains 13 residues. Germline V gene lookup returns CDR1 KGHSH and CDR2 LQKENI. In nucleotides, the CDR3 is TGTGCCAGCTCAGGCCAGCAGAATGAAAAACTGTTTTTT. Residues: CASSGQQNEKLFF.

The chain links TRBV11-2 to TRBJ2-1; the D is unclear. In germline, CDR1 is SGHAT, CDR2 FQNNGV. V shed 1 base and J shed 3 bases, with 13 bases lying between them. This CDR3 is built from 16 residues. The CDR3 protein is CASSLVPSASYNEQFF. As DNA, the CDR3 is TGTGCCAGCAGCTTAGTGCCCAGCGCGAGCTACAATGAGCAGTTCTTC.

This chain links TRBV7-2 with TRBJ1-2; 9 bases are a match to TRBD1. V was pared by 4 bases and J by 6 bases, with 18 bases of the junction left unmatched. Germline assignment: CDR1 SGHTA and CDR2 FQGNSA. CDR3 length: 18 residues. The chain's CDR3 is CASSSGLIRDREGHGYTF. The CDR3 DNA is TGTGCCAGCAGCTCTGGCCTGATCCGGGACAGGGAAGGGCATGGCTACACCTTC.

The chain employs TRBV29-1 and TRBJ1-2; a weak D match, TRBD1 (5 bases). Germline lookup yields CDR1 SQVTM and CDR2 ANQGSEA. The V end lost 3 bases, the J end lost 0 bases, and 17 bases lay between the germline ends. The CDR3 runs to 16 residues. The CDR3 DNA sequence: TGCAGCGTTGATGATCCCCCCCAGGGAGCTAACTATGGCTACACCTTC. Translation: CSVDDPPQGANYGYTF.

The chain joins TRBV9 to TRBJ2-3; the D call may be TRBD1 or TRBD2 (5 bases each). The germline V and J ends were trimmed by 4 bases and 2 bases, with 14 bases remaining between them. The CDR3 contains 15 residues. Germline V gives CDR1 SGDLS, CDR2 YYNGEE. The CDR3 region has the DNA TGTGCCAGCAGCCTCTTCTCGGGGACCACAGATACGCAGTATTTT. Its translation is CASSLFSGTTDTQYF.

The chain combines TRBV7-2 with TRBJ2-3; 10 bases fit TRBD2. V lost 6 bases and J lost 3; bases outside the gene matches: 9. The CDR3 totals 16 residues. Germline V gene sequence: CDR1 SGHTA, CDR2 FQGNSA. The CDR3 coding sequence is TGTGCCAGCAGAACGGTTTGGACTAGCGGAACAGATACGCAGTATTTT. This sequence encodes CASRTVWTSGTDTQYF. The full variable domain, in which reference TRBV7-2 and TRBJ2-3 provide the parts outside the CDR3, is GAGVSQSPSNKVTEKGKDVELRCDPISGHTALYWYRQSLGQGLEFLIYFQGNSAPDKSGLPSDRFSAERTGGSVSTLTIQRTQQEDSAVYLCASRTVWTSGTDTQYFGPGTRLTVL.

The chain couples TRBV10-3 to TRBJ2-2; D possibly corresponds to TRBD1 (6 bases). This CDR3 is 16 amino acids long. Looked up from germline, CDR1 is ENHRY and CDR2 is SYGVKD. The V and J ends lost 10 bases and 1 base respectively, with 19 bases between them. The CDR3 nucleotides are TGTGCCACCCTTAACAGGGACGCAGGGAACACCGGGGAGCTGTTTTTT. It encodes CATLNRDAGNTGELFF.

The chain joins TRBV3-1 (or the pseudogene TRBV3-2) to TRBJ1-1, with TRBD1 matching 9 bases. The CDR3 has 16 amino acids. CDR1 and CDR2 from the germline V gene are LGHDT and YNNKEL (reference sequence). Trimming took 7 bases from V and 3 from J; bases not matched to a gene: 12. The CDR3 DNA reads TGTGCCAGCAAAAACCGGGACAGGGTGTGGGACACTGAAGCTTTCTTT. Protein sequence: CASKNRDRVWDTEAFF.

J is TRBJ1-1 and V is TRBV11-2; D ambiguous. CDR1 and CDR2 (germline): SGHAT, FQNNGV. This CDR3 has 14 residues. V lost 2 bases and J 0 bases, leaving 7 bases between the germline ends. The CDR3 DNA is TGTGCCAGCAGCTTATTTAGTATGAACACTGAAGCTTTCTTT. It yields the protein CASSLFSMNTEAFF. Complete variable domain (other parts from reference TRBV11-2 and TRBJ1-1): EAGVAQSPRYKIIEKRQSVAFWCNPISGHATLYWYQQILGQGPKLLIQFQNNGVVDDSQLPKDRFSAERLKGVDSTLKIQPAKLEDSAVYLCASSLFSMNTEAFFGQGTRLTVV.

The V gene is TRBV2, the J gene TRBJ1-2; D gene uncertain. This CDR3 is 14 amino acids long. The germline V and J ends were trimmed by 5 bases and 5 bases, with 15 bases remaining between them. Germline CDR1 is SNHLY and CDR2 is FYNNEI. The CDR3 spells CASSLGGAGYGYTF. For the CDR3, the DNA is TGTGCCAGCAGTCTGGGCGGCGCGGGGTATGGCTACACCTTC.

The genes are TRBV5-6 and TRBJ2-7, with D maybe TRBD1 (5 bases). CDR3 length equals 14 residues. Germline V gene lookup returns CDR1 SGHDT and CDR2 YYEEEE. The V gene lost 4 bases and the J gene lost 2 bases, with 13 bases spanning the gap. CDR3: CASSHAGYPYEQYF. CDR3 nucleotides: TGTGCCAGCAGCCATGCAGGGTATCCCTACGAGCAGTACTTC.

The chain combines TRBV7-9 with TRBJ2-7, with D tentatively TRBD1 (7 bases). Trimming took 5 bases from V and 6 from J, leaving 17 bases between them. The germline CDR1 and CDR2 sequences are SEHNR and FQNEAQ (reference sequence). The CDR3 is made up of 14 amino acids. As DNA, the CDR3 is TGTGCCAGCAGCCCGACAGGGACTCTTTCCGAGCAGTACTTC. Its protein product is CASSPTGTLSEQYF.

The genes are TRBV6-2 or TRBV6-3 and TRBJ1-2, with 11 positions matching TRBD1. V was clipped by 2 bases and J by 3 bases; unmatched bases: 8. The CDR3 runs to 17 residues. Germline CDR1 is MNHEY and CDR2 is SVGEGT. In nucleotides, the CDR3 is TGTGCCAGCAGTTACCCGATCGGACAGGGGGCGTACTATGGCTACACCTTC. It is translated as CASSYPIGQGAYYGYTF.

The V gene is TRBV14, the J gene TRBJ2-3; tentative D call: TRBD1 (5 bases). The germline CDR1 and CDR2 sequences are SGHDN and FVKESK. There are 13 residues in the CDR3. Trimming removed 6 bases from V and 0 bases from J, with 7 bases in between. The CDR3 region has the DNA TGTGCCAGCAGGACAGAGAGCACAGATACGCAGTATTTT. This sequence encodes CASRTESTDTQYF.

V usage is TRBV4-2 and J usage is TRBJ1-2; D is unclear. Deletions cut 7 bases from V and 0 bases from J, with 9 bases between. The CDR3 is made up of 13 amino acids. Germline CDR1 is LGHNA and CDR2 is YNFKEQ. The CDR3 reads CASTHAPNYGYTF. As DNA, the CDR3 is TGTGCCAGCACACACGCCCCTAACTATGGCTACACCTTC.